The 15 T cell receptor beta chains presented below share a single source sample, sequenced in a study of CD8+ T cells in alopecia areata. The treatment: oral pan-JAK inhibitor, 5-10 mg twice daily. Extraction and reverse transcription of RNA yielded cDNA as the sequencing template. Profiling relied on immunoSEQ multiplex PCR, and the TCRdb table lists in-frame clones only, not all of them. The sample lists about 200,000 clones, roughly two fifths occurring once. Sequenced here: CD4+ T cells sorted from blood, sampled at roughly week 30, from a patient treated with tofacitinib. These receptors originate from a human donor with alopecia areata.

The chain has TRBV9 and TRBJ1-3; D gene uncertain. V gave up 0 bases and J gave up 0 bases, with 16 bases separating them. Germline V gives CDR1 SGDLS, CDR2 YYNGEE. This CDR3 contains 18 residues. The CDR3 DNA reads as TGTGCCAGCAGCGTAGGTGGGCATGGAAATCCCTCTGGAAACACCATATATTTT. Protein product: CASSVGGHGNPSGNTIYF.

The V and J genes are TRBV30 and TRBJ2-7; no reliable D call. CDR1 GTSNPN and CDR2 SVGIG come from the germline V gene (reference sequence). This CDR3 has 14 residues. V lost 2 bases, J lost 4 bases, and 15 bases lay in between. The chain's CDR3 is CAWSRTNGLYEQYF. The DNA of the CDR3 is TGTGCCTGGAGTCGGACCAACGGGCTTTACGAGCAGTACTTC. The variable domain in full, completed from reference TRBV30 and TRBJ2-7, reads SQTIHQWPATLVQPVGSPLSLECTVEGTSNPNLYWYRQAAGRGLQLLFYSVGIGQISSEVPQNLSASRPQDRQFILSSKKLLLSDSGFYLCAWSRTNGLYEQYFGPGTRLTVT.

The CDR3 loop reads CASSPPLALPQPQHF. The CDR3, as DNA: TGTGCCAGCAGTCCCCCATTGGCACTTCCTCAGCCCCAGCATTTT. The rearrangement uses TRBV6-1 and TRBJ1-5; no clear D. V dropped 5 bases and J dropped 6 bases, with 17 bases sitting between them. This CDR3 comprises 15 residues. The V gene's germline CDR1 is MNHNS and CDR2 SASEGT.

The chain joins TRBV29-1 to TRBJ2-3; D not resolved. V was pared by 4 bases and J by 1 base, with 3 bases between. Germline-derived CDR1 and CDR2 are SQVTM and ANQGSEA. The CDR3 length is 11 residues. The CDR3 bases are TGCAGCGTTGGGGGCACAGATACGCAGTATTTT. Translated: CSVGGTDTQYF.

This clone was picked up a small number of times. The CDR3 nucleotides read TGCGCCAGCAGCCAAGATCGTTCTGAGCAGTTCTTC. Its protein product is CASSQDRSEQFF. The chain carries TRBV4-1 and TRBJ2-1, with D unclear. Germline CDR1 and CDR2: MGHRA and YSYEKL. The ends were cut back, 0 bases at V and 9 bases at J, with 6 bases in the middle. The CDR3 loop spans 12 amino acids.

This clone was counted only a few times. The chain combines TRBV5-1 with TRBJ2-1, with D possibly matching TRBD1 (6 bases). Deletions cut 0 bases from V and 3 bases from J, with 10 bases between. The V gene's germline CDR1 is SGHRS and CDR2 YFSETQ. The CDR3 has 15 residues. The CDR3 nucleotides read TGCGCCAGCAGCTTGGTTGGACAGAACTACAATGAGCAGTTCTTC. Translating it yields CASSLVGQNYNEQFF.

V usage is TRBV15 and J usage is TRBJ1-4, with D uncertain. The germline CDR1 and CDR2 sequences are LNHNV and YYDKDF (reference sequence). This CDR3 has 15 residues. Trimming removed 0 bases at V and 8 bases at J, with 13 bases between. The CDR3 sequence: CATSRDLGREEKLFF. For the CDR3, the DNA is TGTGCCACCAGCAGAGATCTAGGGAGAGAGGAAAAACTGTTTTTT.

This clone occurred many times. The rearrangement joins TRBV21-1 to TRBJ2-3; no DNA check was done on the table's D call, TRBD2. TRBV21-1 is an annotated pseudogene. CDR3 length: 14 amino acids. The CDR3: CASSEERGTDTQYF. In DNA, the CDR3 is TGTGCCAGCAGCGAAGAACGGGGCACAGATACGCAGTATTTT.

Only a few counts were recorded for this clone. V is TRBV30 and J is TRBJ2-7; D is possibly TRBD1 (5 bases). CDR1 and CDR2 (germline): GTSNPN, SVGIG (reference sequence). This CDR3 comprises 14 residues. Trimming took 0 bases from V and 0 from J, leaving 9 bases between them. The CDR3 region is CAWSVGLSSYEQYF. The CDR3 DNA reads TGTGCCTGGAGTGTGGGGCTAAGCTCCTACGAGCAGTACTTC.

The rearrangement uses TRBV6-6 and TRBJ1-1; 7 bases line up with TRBD1. CDR3 length: 15 amino acids. V was clipped by 10 bases and J by 4 bases; unmatched bases: 15. Germline V gene lookup returns CDR1 MNHNY and CDR2 SVGAGI (reference sequence). CDR3 in amino acids: CATTEDRPKVTEAFF. CDR3 in DNA: TGTGCCACGACAGAGGACAGGCCGAAGGTCACTGAAGCTTTCTTT.

The chain combines TRBV7-9 with TRBJ1-1; D is uncertain. This CDR3 region has 15 residues. The germline V gene has CDR1 SEHNR and CDR2 FQNEAQ (reference sequence). V shed 3 bases and J shed 1 base, with 12 bases lying between them. CDR3 nucleotides: TGTGCCAGCAGCTTCACCGGGCGTGGGAACACTGAAGCTTTCTTT. It specifies CASSFTGRGNTEAFF.

There are a few counts of this clone. The chain couples TRBV21-1 to TRBJ2-1; the table assigns TRBD1, which was not confirmed against the DNA. TRBV21-1 is an annotated pseudogene. The CDR3 is 14 amino acids. CDR3 DNA sequence: TGTGCCTCGGAAGGGACAGGGTCGTACAATGAGCAGTTCTTC. Translation: CASEGTGSYNEQFF.

This clone was counted ten times or more. The chain combines TRBV6-5 with TRBJ2-4; TRBD1 agrees at 9 bases. J gave up 9 bases and V 8 bases, and 14 bases lay outside the gene matches. The CDR3 is made up of 15 amino acids. The germline gives CDR1 MNHEY, CDR2 SVGAGI. This CDR3 reads CASGRDRDRDSIQYF. CDR3 in DNA: TGTGCCAGCGGCCGGGATCGGGACAGGGATAGCATTCAGTACTTC.

This clone was recorded a few times. This chain uses TRBV11-2 with TRBJ2-1; no clear D gene. This CDR3 is 13 amino acids long. Germline CDR1 is SGHAT and CDR2 is FQNNGV. V lost 3 bases, J lost 7 bases, and 10 bases lay in between. This CDR3 is CASSLREANEQFF. Written as DNA, the CDR3 is TGTGCCAGCAGCTTGAGAGAAGCTAATGAGCAGTTCTTC.

This chain connects TRBV29-1 to TRBJ2-5; TRBD2 agrees at 7 bases. The germline V gene has CDR1 SQVTM and CDR2 ANQGSEA. V gave up 3 bases and J gave up 5 bases; unmatched junction bases: 9. The CDR3 totals 14 residues. CDR3 sequence reads: CSVDWGGAGETQYF. In nucleotides, the CDR3 is TGCAGCGTTGATTGGGGGGGAGCCGGGGAGACCCAGTACTTC.